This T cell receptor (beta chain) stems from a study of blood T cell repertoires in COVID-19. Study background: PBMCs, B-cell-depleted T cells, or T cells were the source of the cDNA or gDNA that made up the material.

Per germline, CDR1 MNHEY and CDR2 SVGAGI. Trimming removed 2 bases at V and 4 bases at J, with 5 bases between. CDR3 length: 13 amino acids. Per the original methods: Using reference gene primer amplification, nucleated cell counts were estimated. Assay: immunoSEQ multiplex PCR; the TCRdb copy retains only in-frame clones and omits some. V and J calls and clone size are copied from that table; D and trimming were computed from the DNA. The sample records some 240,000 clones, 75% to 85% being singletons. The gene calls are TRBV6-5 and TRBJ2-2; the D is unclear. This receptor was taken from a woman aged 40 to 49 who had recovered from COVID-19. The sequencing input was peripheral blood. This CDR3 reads CASSYRSTGELFF. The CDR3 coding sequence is TGTGCCAGCAGTTACCGGTCCACCGGGGAGCTGTTTTTT.